Sequencing of this T cell receptor (beta chain) was carried out in a study of cytomegalovirus exposure and HLA in healthy donors. For this clone: Its antigen remains unknown.

CDR1 and CDR2 from the germline V gene are MDHEN and SYDVKM. This CDR3 has 13 amino acids. Study observations and caveats: Previously analyzed data showed that most TCR beta V segments were productive at a frequency of about 87% or about 30%. When a later analysis was performed, an Asian-associated ancestry cluster reportedly had fewer N-insertions than the roughly 700-donor mean. Later analysis identified several of the most significant clusters that appeared linked to common viral pathogens. Later genetic work tied a missense DCLRE1C variant to beta-chain V and J trimming.

PCR used 60 Vbeta primers and 13 Jbeta primers. TCRdb keeps only in-frame clones here, not all; method: immunoSEQ multiplex PCR. This sample yields over 100,000 clones, of which about two thirds are seen a single time; under 6.5% belongs to the top ten. The sequence was obtained from a woman in her 70s in good health and CMV-seropositive. J is TRBJ2-7 and V is TRBV28; TRBD1 matches at 7 bases. Sequenced input: PBMCs. The CDR3 DNA follows: TGTGCAACTTACCACCGGGACAGCTACGAGCAGTACTTC. It translates to CATYHRDSYEQYF.